A selection of T cell receptor beta chains follows, all from one sample in a study of T-cell memory formation after mild COVID-19. Each CDR3 protein gets one entry after TCRdb re-called the 5' RACE reads with MiXCR. The data contain around 200,000 distinct CDR3 sequences, 15% to 20% of them singletons. Sequenced: PBMCs or a T cell subset sorted from them (not recorded which). The source of these receptors is a young man who had mild COVID-19 (a few samples of this study predate the infection). Cell type and time point are not known. The CDR3 runs from the conserved cysteine through the conserved F or W. The D gene is left open where the match is weak. Clone size, where shown, is once, few, many, or a class for clones that have expanded.

d_gene: -
len: 11
v_gene: TRBV6-5
j_gene: TRBJ2-2
abundance: few
CDR3nt: TGTGCCAGCGGATACACCGGGGAGCTGTTTTTT
CDR3aa: CASGYTGELFF

d_gene: -
len: 13
v_gene: TRBV29-1
j_gene: TRBJ1-1
abundance: few
CDR3nt: TGCAGCGTTGATGCGCAGCCGAACACTGAAGCTTTCTTT
CDR3aa: CSVDAQPNTEAFF

d_gene: TRBD2
len: 16
v_gene: TRBV3-1
j_gene: TRBJ2-3
abundance: -
CDR3nt: TGTGCCAGCAGCAGGACTAGCGGGGTACCCCCAGATACGCAGTATTTT
CDR3aa: CASSRTSGVPPDTQYF

d_gene: -
len: 12
v_gene: TRBV10-3
j_gene: TRBJ2-1
abundance: -
CDR3nt: TGTGCCATCAGCGAGACCGGGGTTGAGCAGTTCTTC
CDR3aa: CAISETGVEQFF

d_gene: -
len: 15
v_gene: TRBV12-3/TRBV12-4
j_gene: TRBJ1-6
abundance: -
CDR3nt: TGTGCCAGCAGTTGGCGCGGTTTCAATAATTCACCCCTCCACTTT
CDR3aa: CASSWRGFNNSPLHF

d_gene: TRBD1
len: 17
v_gene: TRBV7-2
j_gene: TRBJ2-7
abundance: few
CDR3nt: TGTGCCAGCAGCTTAGCCATTAGACCGGGACAGGGGTACGAGCAGTACTTC
CDR3aa: CASSLAIRPGQGYEQYF

d_gene: -
len: 19
v_gene: TRBV4-3
j_gene: TRBJ2-1
abundance: -
CDR3nt: TGCGCCAGCGGCGGGTCGGCAGGGGGGCTCATGGGGTCCTACAATGAGCAGTTCTTC
CDR3aa: CASGGSAGGLMGSYNEQFF

d_gene: TRBD1
len: 15
v_gene: TRBV5-1
j_gene: TRBJ2-3
abundance: many
CDR3nt: TGCGCCAGCAGTTCCTCCGGGACAGCCACAGATACGCAGTATTTT
CDR3aa: CASSSSGTATDTQYF

d_gene: -
len: 15
v_gene: TRBV4-2
j_gene: TRBJ2-5
abundance: -
CDR3nt: TGTGCCAGCAGCCAAGATCGGGGGTACCAAGAGACCCAGTACTTC
CDR3aa: CASSQDRGYQETQYF

d_gene: -
len: 14
v_gene: TRBV29-1
j_gene: TRBJ1-3
abundance: few
CDR3nt: TGCAGCGTTGTAGGACAGCATTCTGGAAACACCATATATTTT
CDR3aa: CSVVGQHSGNTIYF

d_gene: -
len: 11
v_gene: TRBV5-1
j_gene: TRBJ1-1
abundance: few
CDR3nt: TGCGCCAGCAGCTTTGTACCTGAAGCTTTCTTT
CDR3aa: CASSFVPEAFF

d_gene: TRBD1
len: 17
v_gene: TRBV10-3
j_gene: TRBJ1-2
abundance: -
CDR3nt: TGTGCCATCCGACCGGGACAGGGTCTTCGGGCCAACTATGGCTACACCTTC
CDR3aa: CAIRPGQGLRANYGYTF

d_gene: -
len: 16
v_gene: TRBV6-5
j_gene: TRBJ1-1
abundance: -
CDR3nt: TGTGCCAGCAGTTACTTGCCGGGAGGGGGAGGAACTGAAGCTTTCTTT
CDR3aa: CASSYLPGGGGTEAFF

d_gene: -
len: 13
v_gene: TRBV2
j_gene: TRBJ1-6
abundance: -
CDR3nt: TGTGCCAGCAGTGGTAGTAGAAATTCACCCCTCCACTTT
CDR3aa: CASSGSRNSPLHF

d_gene: -
len: 15
v_gene: TRBV4-1
j_gene: TRBJ2-3
abundance: few
CDR3nt: TGCGCCAGCAAGTGGTCCGGGGGGGACAGAGGTACGCAGTATTTT
CDR3aa: CASKWSGGDRGTQYF

d_gene: -
len: 15
v_gene: TRBV15
j_gene: TRBJ1-5
abundance: few
CDR3nt: TGTGCCACCAGCAGGGCAAGGGGTGGCAATCAGCCCCAGCATTTT
CDR3aa: CATSRARGGNQPQHF

d_gene: TRBD2
len: 16
v_gene: TRBV4-3
j_gene: TRBJ2-3
abundance: few
CDR3nt: TGCGCCAGCAGCCGGGGGGGTAGCGGGATCACAGATACGCAGTATTTT
CDR3aa: CASSRGGSGITDTQYF

d_gene: TRBD1
len: 15
v_gene: TRBV5-8
j_gene: TRBJ2-1
abundance: few
CDR3nt: TGTGCCAGCAGCCCGAGGGGACAGTACTACAATGAGCAGTTCTTC
CDR3aa: CASSPRGQYYNEQFF

d_gene: TRBD2
len: 14
v_gene: TRBV5-4
j_gene: TRBJ2-7
abundance: -
CDR3nt: TGTGCCAGCAGCTCACTAGCGGGGAACTACGAGCAGTACTTC
CDR3aa: CASSSLAGNYEQYF

d_gene: -
len: 16
v_gene: TRBV5-1
j_gene: TRBJ1-5
abundance: few
CDR3nt: TGCGCCAGCAGCTGGGGGGCCGGGGATAGCAATCAGCCCCAGCATTTT
CDR3aa: CASSWGAGDSNQPQHF

d_gene: -
len: 15
v_gene: TRBV6-5
j_gene: TRBJ1-6
abundance: few
CDR3nt: TGTGCCAGCAGTTACCAGGGACACCAAAATTCACCCCTCCACTTT
CDR3aa: CASSYQGHQNSPLHF

d_gene: TRBD2
len: 13
v_gene: TRBV5-1
j_gene: TRBJ2-1
abundance: many
CDR3nt: TGCGCCAGCAGCTACCCTAGCGGGGGGGAGCAGTTCTTC
CDR3aa: CASSYPSGGEQFF

d_gene: -
len: 16
v_gene: TRBV11-2
j_gene: TRBJ2-2
abundance: -
CDR3nt: TGTGCCAGCAGCTTAGTAGGACGGACCGACACCGGGGAGCTGTTTTTT
CDR3aa: CASSLVGRTDTGELFF

d_gene: -
len: 13
v_gene: TRBV4-3
j_gene: TRBJ1-2
abundance: -
CDR3nt: TGCGCCAGCAGCCCGCGGGCACAGGCTGGCTACACCTTC
CDR3aa: CASSPRAQAGYTF

d_gene: TRBD1
len: 14
v_gene: TRBV7-8
j_gene: TRBJ2-3
abundance: few
CDR3nt: TGTGCCAGCAGTCTGGACAGGGGAGGAGATACGCAGTATTTT
CDR3aa: CASSLDRGGDTQYF

d_gene: -
len: 13
v_gene: TRBV9
j_gene: TRBJ2-5
abundance: -
CDR3nt: TGTGCCAGCAGCGTAGGGGTGGGGGAGACCCAGTACTTC
CDR3aa: CASSVGVGETQYF

d_gene: TRBD2
len: 12
v_gene: TRBV29-1
j_gene: TRBJ2-5
abundance: few
CDR3nt: TGCAGCGCCGGGGACTATCAAGAGACCCAGTACTTC
CDR3aa: CSAGDYQETQYF

d_gene: TRBD1
len: 16
v_gene: TRBV9
j_gene: TRBJ2-7
abundance: few
CDR3nt: TGTGCCAGCAGCGTAAGTGGGACAGGGACATTATACGAGCAGTACTTC
CDR3aa: CASSVSGTGTLYEQYF

d_gene: TRBD1
len: 13
v_gene: TRBV2
j_gene: TRBJ1-1
abundance: few
CDR3nt: TGTGCCAGCAGTGGGACAGGGGTCGGTTCGGCTTTCTTT
CDR3aa: CASSGTGVGSAFF

d_gene: TRBD1
len: 14
v_gene: TRBV12-3/TRBV12-4
j_gene: TRBJ1-4
abundance: -
CDR3nt: TGTGCCAGCAGTTTCCGGGACAGGCGTGAAAAACTGTTTTTT
CDR3aa: CASSFRDRREKLFF

d_gene: TRBD2
len: 14
v_gene: TRBV7-2
j_gene: TRBJ2-4
abundance: few
CDR3nt: TGTGCCAGCAGCTTTAGCGGGGGGGAAAACATTCAGTACTTC
CDR3aa: CASSFSGGENIQYF

d_gene: TRBD2
len: 14
v_gene: TRBV7-2
j_gene: TRBJ2-5
abundance: few
CDR3nt: TGTGCCAGCAGGGCCGGGACTAGCGTCGAGACCCAGTACTTC
CDR3aa: CASRAGTSVETQYF

d_gene: -
len: 12
v_gene: TRBV29-1
j_gene: TRBJ1-1
abundance: -
CDR3nt: TGCAGCGTTGTGTCGGTCGCGGCTGAAGCTTTCTTT
CDR3aa: CSVVSVAAEAFF

d_gene: -
len: 12
v_gene: TRBV20-1
j_gene: TRBJ2-3
abundance: -
CDR3nt: TGCAGTGCTGGGGGCTACACGGATACGCAGTATTTT
CDR3aa: CSAGGYTDTQYF

d_gene: -
len: 13
v_gene: TRBV5-6
j_gene: TRBJ1-6
abundance: -
CDR3nt: TGTGCCAGCAGCTTACGGAGTAATTCACCCCTCCACTTT
CDR3aa: CASSLRSNSPLHF

d_gene: -
len: 13
v_gene: TRBV18
j_gene: TRBJ1-5
abundance: few
CDR3nt: TGTGCCAGCTCACCAACCACCAATCAGCCCCAGCATTTT
CDR3aa: CASSPTTNQPQHF

d_gene: TRBD1
len: 14
v_gene: TRBV6-6
j_gene: TRBJ2-5
abundance: many
CDR3nt: TGTGCCAGCTCACTTCGACAGGGAGAAGAGACCCAGTACTTC
CDR3aa: CASSLRQGEETQYF

d_gene: -
len: 14
v_gene: TRBV6-6
j_gene: TRBJ2-7
abundance: few
CDR3nt: TGTGCCAGCAGCGCAAATAGCAAGACTAGTTCCGAGTACTTC
CDR3aa: CASSANSKTSSEYF

d_gene: -
len: 13
v_gene: TRBV20-1
j_gene: TRBJ1-5
abundance: -
CDR3nt: TGCAGTGCTAGTTCGGGTTCGGTTCAGCCCCAGCATTTT
CDR3aa: CSASSGSVQPQHF

d_gene: -
len: 14
v_gene: TRBV5-6
j_gene: TRBJ2-2
abundance: -
CDR3nt: TGTGCCAGCAGCATCGTGGGAAACACCGGGGAGCTGTTTTTT
CDR3aa: CASSIVGNTGELFF

d_gene: -
len: 13
v_gene: TRBV4-3
j_gene: TRBJ1-6
abundance: -
CDR3nt: TGCGCCAGCAGCCAAGATACCAGTAGGGCCCTCCACTTT
CDR3aa: CASSQDTSRALHF

d_gene: -
len: 15
v_gene: TRBV6-2/TRBV6-3
j_gene: TRBJ2-7
abundance: few
CDR3nt: TGTGCCAGCAATTTACGGGACTCTGCGATCCACGAGCAGTACTTC
CDR3aa: CASNLRDSAIHEQYF

d_gene: TRBD2
len: 16
v_gene: TRBV7-2
j_gene: TRBJ2-3
abundance: few
CDR3nt: TGTGCCAGCAGCTCCCGGACTAGCGGGGCCACAGATACGCAGTATTTT
CDR3aa: CASSSRTSGATDTQYF

d_gene: -
len: 13
v_gene: TRBV5-1
j_gene: TRBJ2-7
abundance: many
CDR3nt: TGCGCCAGCCACCTCGACGGTGCCTACGAGCAGTACTTC
CDR3aa: CASHLDGAYEQYF

d_gene: -
len: 11
v_gene: TRBV6-2/TRBV6-3
j_gene: TRBJ2-7
abundance: -
CDR3nt: TGTGCCACAACAAGGCGGAGCGAGCAGTACTTC
CDR3aa: CATTRRSEQYF

d_gene: TRBD1
len: 16
v_gene: TRBV4-3
j_gene: TRBJ2-2
abundance: -
CDR3nt: TGCGCCAGCAGCCCTCGGACAGGGCCGAACACCGGGGAGCTGTTTTTT
CDR3aa: CASSPRTGPNTGELFF

d_gene: TRBD1
len: 15
v_gene: TRBV5-1
j_gene: TRBJ1-5
abundance: many
CDR3nt: TGCGCCAGCAGCTTACAGGGGGGGGGTAATCAGCCCCAGCATTTT
CDR3aa: CASSLQGGGNQPQHF

d_gene: -
len: 14
v_gene: TRBV5-1
j_gene: TRBJ1-2
abundance: -
CDR3nt: TGCGCCAGCAGCTTGGGCCAGGGAACCTATGGCTACACCTTC
CDR3aa: CASSLGQGTYGYTF

d_gene: -
len: 14
v_gene: TRBV4-3
j_gene: TRBJ2-3
abundance: many
CDR3nt: TGCGCCAGCAGCCAAGATAGGCTCGCAGATACGCAGTATTTT
CDR3aa: CASSQDRLADTQYF

d_gene: TRBD2
len: 14
v_gene: TRBV11-2
j_gene: TRBJ2-5
abundance: few
CDR3nt: TGTGCCAGCAGCTCTCAGCGGGGGGAGGGGACCCAGTACTTC
CDR3aa: CASSSQRGEGTQYF

d_gene: -
len: 15
v_gene: TRBV28
j_gene: TRBJ1-6
abundance: -
CDR3nt: TGTGCCAGCAGGGGTGGGGGTAGCGGAAATTCACCCCTCCACTTT
CDR3aa: CASRGGGSGNSPLHF

d_gene: -
len: 16
v_gene: TRBV12-3/TRBV12-4
j_gene: TRBJ1-4
abundance: -
CDR3nt: TGTGCCAGCAGACCCGTGCGGGGGGTGGGAAAAGAAAAACTGTTTTTT
CDR3aa: CASRPVRGVGKEKLFF

d_gene: -
len: 12
v_gene: TRBV29-1
j_gene: TRBJ1-4
abundance: -
CDR3nt: TGCAGCGCCCTCGCAGGGGATGAAAAACTGTTTTTT
CDR3aa: CSALAGDEKLFF

d_gene: -
len: 13
v_gene: TRBV6-5
j_gene: TRBJ1-5
abundance: many
CDR3nt: TGTGCCAGCAGCCAGGGGAGAGGTCAGCCCCAGCATTTT
CDR3aa: CASSQGRGQPQHF

d_gene: -
len: 14
v_gene: TRBV5-1
j_gene: TRBJ2-5
abundance: -
CDR3nt: TGCGCCAGCATCCCGGCACCACCCCAAGAGACCCAGTACTTC
CDR3aa: CASIPAPPQETQYF